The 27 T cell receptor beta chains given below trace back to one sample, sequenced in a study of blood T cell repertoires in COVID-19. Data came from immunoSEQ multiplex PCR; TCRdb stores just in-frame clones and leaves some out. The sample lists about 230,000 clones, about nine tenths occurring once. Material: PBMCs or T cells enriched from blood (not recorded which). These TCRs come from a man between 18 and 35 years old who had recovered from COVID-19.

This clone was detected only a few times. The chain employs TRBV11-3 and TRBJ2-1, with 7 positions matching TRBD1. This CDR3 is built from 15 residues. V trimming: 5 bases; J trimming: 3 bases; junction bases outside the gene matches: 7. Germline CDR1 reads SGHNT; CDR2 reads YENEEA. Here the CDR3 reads CASSPGTAHYNEQFF. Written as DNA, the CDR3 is TGTGCCAGCAGCCCAGGGACAGCCCACTACAATGAGCAGTTCTTC.

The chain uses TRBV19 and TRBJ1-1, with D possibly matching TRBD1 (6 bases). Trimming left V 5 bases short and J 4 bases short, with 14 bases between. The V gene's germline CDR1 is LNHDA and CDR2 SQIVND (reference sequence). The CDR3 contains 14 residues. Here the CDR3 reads CASSLTLGGTEAFF. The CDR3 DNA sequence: TGTGCCAGTAGTCTAACGCTAGGGGGCACTGAAGCTTTCTTT.

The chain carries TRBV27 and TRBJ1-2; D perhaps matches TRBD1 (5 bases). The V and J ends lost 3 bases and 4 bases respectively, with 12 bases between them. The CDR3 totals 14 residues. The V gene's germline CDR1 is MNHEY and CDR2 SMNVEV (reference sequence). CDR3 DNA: TGTGCCAGCAGTTTCGGGGGATCGGCCTATGGCTACACCTTC. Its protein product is CASSFGGSAYGYTF.

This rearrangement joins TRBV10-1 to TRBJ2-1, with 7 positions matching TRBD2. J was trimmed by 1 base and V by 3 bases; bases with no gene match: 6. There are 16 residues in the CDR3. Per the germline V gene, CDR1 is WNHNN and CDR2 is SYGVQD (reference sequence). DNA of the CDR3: TGCGCCAGCAGTGAAGGTACTAGCGCTTCCTACAATGAGCAGTTCTTC. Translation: CASSEGTSASYNEQFF.

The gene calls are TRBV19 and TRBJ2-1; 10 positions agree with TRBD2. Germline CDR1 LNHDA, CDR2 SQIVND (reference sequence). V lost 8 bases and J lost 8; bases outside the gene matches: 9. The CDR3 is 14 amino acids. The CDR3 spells CASSLAGVLHEQFF. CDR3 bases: TGTGCCAGTTCTCTAGCGGGAGTACTCCATGAGCAGTTCTTC.

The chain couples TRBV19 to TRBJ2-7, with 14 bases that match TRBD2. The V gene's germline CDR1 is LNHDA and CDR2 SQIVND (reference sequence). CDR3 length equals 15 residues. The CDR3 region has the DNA TGTGCGTCCCGGACTAGCGGGGGGAGCTCCTACGAGCAGTACTTC. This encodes CASRTSGGSSYEQYF.

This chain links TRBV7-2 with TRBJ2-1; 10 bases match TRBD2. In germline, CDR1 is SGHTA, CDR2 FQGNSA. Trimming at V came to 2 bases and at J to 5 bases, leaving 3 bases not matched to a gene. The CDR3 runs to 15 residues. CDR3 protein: CASSLSGGVNNEQFF. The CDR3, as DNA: TGTGCCAGCAGCTTAAGCGGGGGGGTTAACAATGAGCAGTTCTTC.

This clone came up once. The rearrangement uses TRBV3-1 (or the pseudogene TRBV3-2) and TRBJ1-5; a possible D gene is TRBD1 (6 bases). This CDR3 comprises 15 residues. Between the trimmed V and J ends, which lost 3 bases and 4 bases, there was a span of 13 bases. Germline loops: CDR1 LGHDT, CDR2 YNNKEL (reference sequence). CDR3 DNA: TGTGCCAGCAGCCAGTCACAGGGTGGGAATCAGCCCCAGCATTTT. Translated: CASSQSQGGNQPQHF.

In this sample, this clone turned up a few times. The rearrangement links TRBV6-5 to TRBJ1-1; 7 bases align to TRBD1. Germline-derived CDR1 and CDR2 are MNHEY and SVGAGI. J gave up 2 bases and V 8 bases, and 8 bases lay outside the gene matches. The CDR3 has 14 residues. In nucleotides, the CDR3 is TGTGCCAGCCACCGGGACAGAAGTAACACTGAAGCTTTCTTT. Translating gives CASHRDRSNTEAFF.

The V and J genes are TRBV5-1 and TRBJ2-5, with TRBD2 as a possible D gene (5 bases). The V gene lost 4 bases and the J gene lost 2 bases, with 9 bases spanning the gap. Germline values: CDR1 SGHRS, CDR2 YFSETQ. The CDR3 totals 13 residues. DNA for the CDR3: TGCGCCAGCAGCCGCGGACTGCAAGAGACCCAGTACTTC. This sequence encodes CASSRGLQETQYF.

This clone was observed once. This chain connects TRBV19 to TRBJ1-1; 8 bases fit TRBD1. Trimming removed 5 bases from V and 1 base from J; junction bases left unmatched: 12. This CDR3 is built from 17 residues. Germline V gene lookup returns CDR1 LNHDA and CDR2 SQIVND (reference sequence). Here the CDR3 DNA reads TGTGCCAGTAGTTCGGGACAGGCCTACCCCTGGAACACTGAAGCTTTCTTT. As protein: CASSSGQAYPWNTEAFF.

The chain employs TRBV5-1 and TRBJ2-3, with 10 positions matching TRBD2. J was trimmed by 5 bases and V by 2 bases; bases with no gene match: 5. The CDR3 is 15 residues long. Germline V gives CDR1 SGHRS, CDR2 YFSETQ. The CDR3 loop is CASSFPSGGIDTQYF. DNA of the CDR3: TGCGCCAGCAGCTTTCCTAGCGGGGGCATAGATACGCAGTATTTT.

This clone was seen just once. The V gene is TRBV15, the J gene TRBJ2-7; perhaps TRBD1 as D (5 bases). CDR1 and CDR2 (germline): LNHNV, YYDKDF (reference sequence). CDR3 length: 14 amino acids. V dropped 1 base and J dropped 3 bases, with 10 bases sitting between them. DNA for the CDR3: TGTGCCACCAGCAGAGCCCAGGGAAACTACGAGCAGTACTTC. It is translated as CATSRAQGNYEQYF.

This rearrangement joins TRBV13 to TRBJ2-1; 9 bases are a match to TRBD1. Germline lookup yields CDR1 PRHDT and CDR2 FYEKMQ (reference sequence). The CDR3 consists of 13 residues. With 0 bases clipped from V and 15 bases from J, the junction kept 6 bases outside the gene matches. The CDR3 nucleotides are TGTGCCAGCAGCTTAGGGGGGGACAGGGTTTCGTTCTTC. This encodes CASSLGGDRVSFF. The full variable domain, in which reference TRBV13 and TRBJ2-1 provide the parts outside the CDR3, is AAGVIQSPRHLIKEKRETATLKCYPIPRHDTVYWYQQGPGQDPQFLISFYEKMQSDKGSIPDRFSAQQFSDYHSELNMSSLELGDSALYFCASSLGGDRVSFFGPGTRLTVL.

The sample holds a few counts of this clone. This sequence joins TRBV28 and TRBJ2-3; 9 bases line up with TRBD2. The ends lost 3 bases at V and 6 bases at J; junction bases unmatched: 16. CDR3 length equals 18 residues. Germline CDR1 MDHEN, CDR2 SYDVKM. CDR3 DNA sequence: TGTGCCAGCAGTTTCGACCGTACAAGTAGCGGGGGCCCCGATACGCAGTATTTT. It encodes CASSFDRTSSGGPDTQYF.

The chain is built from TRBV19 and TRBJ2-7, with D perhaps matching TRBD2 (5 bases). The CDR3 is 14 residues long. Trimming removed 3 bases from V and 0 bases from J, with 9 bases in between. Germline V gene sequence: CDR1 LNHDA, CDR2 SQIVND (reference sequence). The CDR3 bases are TGTGCCAGTAGTATGGGAGCGCTCTCCTACGAGCAGTACTTC. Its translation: CASSMGALSYEQYF. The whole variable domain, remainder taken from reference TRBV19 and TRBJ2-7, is DGGITQSPKYLFRKEGQNVTLSCEQNLNHDAMYWYRQDPGQGLRLIYYSQIVNDFQKGDIAEGYSVSREKKESFPLTVTSAQKNPTAFYLCASSMGALSYEQYFGPGTRLTVT.

The CDR3 protein is CAWSVPGGPYNSPLHF. The CDR3 nucleotides are TGTGCCTGGAGTGTACCAGGGGGCCCCTATAATTCACCCCTCCACTTT. The chain joins TRBV30 to TRBJ1-6; 8 nucleotides align to TRBD1. The germline gives CDR1 GTSNPN, CDR2 SVGIG (reference sequence). The CDR3 contains 16 residues. The ends lost 0 bases at V and 2 bases at J; junction bases unmatched: 3.

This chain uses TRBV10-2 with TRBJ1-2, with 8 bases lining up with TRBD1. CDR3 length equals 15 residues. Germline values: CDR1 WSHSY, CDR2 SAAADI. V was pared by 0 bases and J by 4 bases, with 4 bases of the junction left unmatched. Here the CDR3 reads CASSESGQEFYGYTF. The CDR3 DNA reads TGCGCCAGCAGTGAGTCGGGACAGGAGTTCTATGGCTACACCTTC.

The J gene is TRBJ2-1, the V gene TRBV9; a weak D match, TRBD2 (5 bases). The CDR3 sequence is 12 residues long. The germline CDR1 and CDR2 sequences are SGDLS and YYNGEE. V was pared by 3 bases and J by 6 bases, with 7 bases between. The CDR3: CASSETSNEQFF. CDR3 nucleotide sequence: TGTGCCAGCAGCGAAACTAGCAATGAGCAGTTCTTC.

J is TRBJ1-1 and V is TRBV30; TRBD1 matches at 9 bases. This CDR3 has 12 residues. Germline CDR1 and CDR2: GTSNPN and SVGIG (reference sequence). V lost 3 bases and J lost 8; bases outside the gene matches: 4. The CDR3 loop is CAWRQDRGEAFF. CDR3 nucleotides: TGTGCCTGGAGGCAGGACAGGGGAGAAGCTTTCTTT.

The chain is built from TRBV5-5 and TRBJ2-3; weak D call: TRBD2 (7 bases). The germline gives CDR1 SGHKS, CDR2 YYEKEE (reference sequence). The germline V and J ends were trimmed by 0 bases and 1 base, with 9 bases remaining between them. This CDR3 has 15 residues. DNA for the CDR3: TGTGCCAGCAGCTTGGGAGGGGGGGGCACAGATACGCAGTATTTT. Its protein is CASSLGGGGTDTQYF.

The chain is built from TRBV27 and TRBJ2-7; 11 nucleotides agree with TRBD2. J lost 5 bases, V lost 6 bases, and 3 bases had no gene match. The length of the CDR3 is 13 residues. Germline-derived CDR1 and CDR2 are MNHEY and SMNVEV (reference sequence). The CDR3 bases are TGTGCCAGCAGGAGTAGCGGGAGGGACGAGCAGTACTTC. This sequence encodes CASRSSGRDEQYF.

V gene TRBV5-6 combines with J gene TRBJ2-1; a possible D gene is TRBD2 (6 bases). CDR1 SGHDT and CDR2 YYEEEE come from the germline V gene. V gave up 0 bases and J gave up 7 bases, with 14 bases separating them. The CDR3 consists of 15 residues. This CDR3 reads CASSLAVEGWNEQFF. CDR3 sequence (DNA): TGTGCCAGCAGCTTGGCCGTGGAGGGATGGAATGAGCAGTTCTTC. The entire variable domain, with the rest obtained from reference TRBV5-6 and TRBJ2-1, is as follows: DAGVTQSPTHLIKTRGQQVTLRCSPKSGHDTVSWYQQALGQGPQFIFQYYEEEERQRGNFPDRFSGHQFPNYSSELNVNALLLGDSALYLCASSLAVEGWNEQFFGPGTRLTVL.

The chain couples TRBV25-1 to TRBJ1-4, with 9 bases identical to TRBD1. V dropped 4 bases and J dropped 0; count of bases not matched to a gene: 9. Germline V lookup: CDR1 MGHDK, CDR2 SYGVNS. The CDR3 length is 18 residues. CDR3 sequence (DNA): TGTGCCAGCAGTGGTAAACCGGGACAGGGATCAACTAATGAAAAACTGTTTTTT. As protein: CASSGKPGQGSTNEKLFF.

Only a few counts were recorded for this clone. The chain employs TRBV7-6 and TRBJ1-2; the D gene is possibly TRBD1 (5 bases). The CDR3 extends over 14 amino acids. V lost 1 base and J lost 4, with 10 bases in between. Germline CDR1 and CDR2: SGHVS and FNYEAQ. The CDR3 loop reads CASSLGQGSYGYTF. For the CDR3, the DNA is TGTGCCAGCAGCTTAGGGCAGGGAAGCTATGGCTACACCTTC.

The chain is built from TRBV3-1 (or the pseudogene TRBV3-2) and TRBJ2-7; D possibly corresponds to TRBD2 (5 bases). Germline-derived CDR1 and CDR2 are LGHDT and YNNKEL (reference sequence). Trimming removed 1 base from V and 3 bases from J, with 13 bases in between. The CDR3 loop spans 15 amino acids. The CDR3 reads CASSQGLINYYEQYF. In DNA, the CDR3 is TGTGCCAGCAGCCAAGGACTAATAAATTACTACGAGCAGTACTTC.

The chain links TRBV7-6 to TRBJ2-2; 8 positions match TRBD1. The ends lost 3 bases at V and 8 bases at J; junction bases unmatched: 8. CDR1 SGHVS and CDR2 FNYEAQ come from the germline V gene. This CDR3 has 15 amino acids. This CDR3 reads CASSFGGRGQGELFF. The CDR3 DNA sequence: TGTGCCAGCAGCTTCGGGGGCAGGGGGCAAGGGGAGCTGTTTTTT. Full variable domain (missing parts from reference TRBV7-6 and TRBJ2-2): GAGVSQSPRYKVTKRGQDVALRCDPISGHVSLYWYRQALGQGPEFLTYFNYEAQQDKSGLPNDRFSAERPEGSISTLTIQRTEQRDSAMYRCASSFGGRGQGELFFGEGSRLTVL.